This TCR beta chain was recorded in a study of identical twins. Template switching added a universal primer site; cDNA carried unique molecular identifiers. TCRdb fed the 5' RACE reads into MiXCR, producing one record per CDR3 protein. The sample has around 690,000 distinct CDR3 sequences, 21% seen once; the top ten hold 4% to 5.5%. The V gene's germline CDR1 is DFQATT and CDR2 SNEGSKA (reference sequence). The CDR3 spans 13 residues. Trimming cost V 6 bases and J 0 bases, with 8 bases left between them. A further study also used this sample, focusing on T cells expressing NK-cell markers.

The sequencing sample was made of PBMCs. The chain joins TRBV20-1 to TRBJ2-2; D ambiguous. The origin of this receptor is a woman between 18 and 30 years old in good health. CDR3 residues: CSAALSNTGELFF. DNA of the CDR3: TGCAGTGCGGCCCTCTCGAACACCGGGGAGCTGTTTTTT.